Each of the 15 T cell receptor beta chains below was sequenced from the same sample in a study of CD8+CD57+ T cells in acquired aplastic anemia. Genomic DNA was employed as the template in profiling TCR beta VDJ and CDR3. TCRdb re-derived calls from the reads in MiXCR, one entry per CDR3 protein. The table includes some 130,000 distinct CDR3 sequences, 40% to 60% detected once. The sequenced sample was sorted CD4+, CD8+, or CD8+CD57+ T cells (not recorded which) from PBMCs. The receptors stem from a human donor in good health, serving as a control.

This clonotype was counted at least ten times. The chain is built from TRBV6-2 or TRBV6-3 and TRBJ2-5; D gene ambiguous. Germline loops: CDR1 MNHEY, CDR2 SVGEGT. Trimming left V 2 bases short and J 2 bases short, with 0 bases between. The CDR3 spans 11 residues. The CDR3 protein is CASSYQETQYF. The CDR3 nucleotides are TGTGCCAGCAGTTACCAAGAGACCCAGTACTTC.

This clonotype was detected a few times. With a much larger clone just one base away, this may be a read error. The rearrangement uses TRBV30 and TRBJ2-7; the D gene is possibly TRBD2 (6 bases). The CDR3 extends over 13 amino acids. Germline lookup yields CDR1 GTSNPN and CDR2 SVGIG (reference sequence). V was pared by 4 bases and J by 5 bases, with 15 bases between. CDR3 region: CAWTGGRVDEQYF. The CDR3 nucleotides are TGTGCCTGGACCGGAGGGCGGGTCGACGAGCAGTACTTC.

As for this clonotype: At one boundary the junction diverges from the germline segment, which might be a read error. This chain joins TRBV19 and TRBJ2-7, with TRBD1 matching 8 bases. The CDR3 length is 15 residues. Germline CDR1 reads LNHDA; CDR2 reads SQIVND (reference sequence). The CDR3 DNA is TGTGCCAGCAGTAAGCCCCGGACAGGGTTGGACGAGCGGTACTTC. Encoded protein: CASSKPRTGLDERYF.

As DNA, the CDR3 is TGTGCCAGCAGTCCCCCGGGGGGGCCTCACACCGGGGAGCTGTTTTTT. Translating it yields CASSPPGGPHTGELFF. The chain has TRBV6-4 and TRBJ2-2, with 8 bases that match TRBD2. CDR1 and CDR2 from the germline V gene are MRHNA and SNTAGT. This CDR3 is 16 amino acids long. J lost 3 bases, V lost 5 bases, and 8 bases had no gene match.

This clonotype showed up many times. The chain combines TRBV11-1 with TRBJ2-7; D ambiguous. Deletions cut 2 bases from V and 0 bases from J, with 8 bases between. Looked up from germline, CDR1 is SGHAT and CDR2 is FQDESV (reference sequence). The CDR3 is made up of 14 amino acids. This CDR3 reads CASSLQDDSYEQYF. Written as DNA, the CDR3 is TGTGCCAGCAGCTTACAGGATGACTCCTACGAGCAGTACTTC.

V usage is TRBV7-3 and J usage is TRBJ2-2, with D unresolved. Germline V gene sequence: CDR1 SGHTA, CDR2 FQGTGA. The CDR3 has 13 residues. V was cut by 4 bases and J by 7 bases, with 10 bases left in between. The CDR3 bases are TGTGCCAGCAGCTACCTGGGTAGCGGGGAGCTGTTTTTT. Protein sequence: CASSYLGSGELFF. Using reference TRBV7-3 and TRBJ2-2 for the parts outside the CDR3, the full variable domain is GAGVSQTPSNKVTEKGKYVELRCDPISGHTALYWYRQSLGQGPEFLIYFQGTGAADDSGLPNDRFFAVRPEGSVSTLKIQRTERGDSAVYLCASSYLGSGELFFGEGSRLTVL.

The rearrangement links TRBV7-3 to TRBJ1-1; 9 bases are shared with TRBD1. Germline V gene lookup returns CDR1 SGHTA and CDR2 FQGTGA. This CDR3 comprises 17 residues. After removal of 0 bases from V and 4 bases from J, the junction contained 9 bases not matched to a gene. The CDR3 is CASSLTPTGGESTEAFF. The DNA of the CDR3 is TGTGCCAGCAGCTTAACACCCACAGGGGGCGAGAGCACTGAAGCTTTCTTT.

With respect to this clonotype: At one end, the junction sequence differs from germline, possibly due to a read error. The rearrangement joins TRBV19 to TRBJ1-3; D not resolved. CDR3 length equals 14 residues. In germline, CDR1 is LNHDA, CDR2 SQIVND (reference sequence). The CDR3 spells CASRIGRAGNTIYF. The CDR3 DNA sequence: TGTGCCAGTAGGATAGGGAGAGCTGGAAACACCATATATTTT.

This chain's CDR3 is CASDRGRDGYTF. CDR3 in DNA: TGTGCCAGCGACAGGGGGCGGGATGGCTACACCTTC. This chain uses TRBV2 with TRBJ1-2; the match to TRBD1 covers 10 bases. Germline V gives CDR1 SNHLY, CDR2 FYNNEI. The CDR3 sequence is 12 residues long. Trimming cost V 8 bases and J 6 bases; bases outside gene matches: 3.

This chain connects TRBV19 to TRBJ2-7; no clear D. Per germline, CDR1 LNHDA and CDR2 SQIVND (reference sequence). The CDR3 consists of 11 residues. V was shortened by 5 bases and J by 6 bases, with 8 bases between the two germline ends. The CDR3, as DNA: TGTGCCAGTAGTGGAGCTCGCGAGCAGTACTTC. It codes for CASSGAREQYF. Full variable domain (missing parts from reference TRBV19 and TRBJ2-7): DGGITQSPKYLFRKEGQNVTLSCEQNLNHDAMYWYRQDPGQGLRLIYYSQIVNDFQKGDIAEGYSVSREKKESFPLTVTSAQKNPTAFYLCASSGAREQYFGPGTRLTVT.

The V and J genes are TRBV6-5 and TRBJ1-6; TRBD1 might be the D (6 bases). V was shortened by 2 bases and J by 0 bases, with 11 bases between the two germline ends. This CDR3 is 17 amino acids long. Germline V lookup: CDR1 MNHEY, CDR2 SVGAGI. The CDR3, as DNA: TGTGCCAGCAGTTACGCCGACAGGAGCTCCTATAATTCACCCCTCCACTTT. It yields the protein CASSYADRSSYNSPLHF.

Many counts were recorded for this clonotype. CDR3 bases: TGTGCCAGCAGTTTATCCTGGACAGGTTGGACTGGAAACACCATATATTTT. Translation gives CASSLSWTGWTGNTIYF. The V call is TRBV6-2 or TRBV6-3, the J call TRBJ1-3, with 7 bases that match TRBD1. V was pared by 4 bases and J by 2 bases, with 11 bases of the junction left unmatched. Germline assignment: CDR1 MNHEY and CDR2 SVGEGT. This CDR3 comprises 17 residues.

This rearrangement joins TRBV2 to TRBJ1-6; D unclear. V was cut by 3 bases and J by 9 bases, with 6 bases left in between. Germline V lookup: CDR1 SNHLY, CDR2 FYNNEI. CDR3 size: 12 residues. CDR3 nucleotide sequence: TGTGCCAGCAGTGATTGGGCTTCACCCCTCCACTTT. Protein: CASSDWASPLHF.

The chain joins TRBV14 to TRBJ2-7, with 7 nucleotides matching TRBD2. CDR3 length: 13 amino acids. The germline V gene encodes CDR1 SGHDN and CDR2 FVKESK. V trimming: 1 base; J trimming: 6 bases; junction bases outside the gene matches: 3. This CDR3 reads CASSQGGGFEQYF. DNA of the CDR3: TGTGCCAGCAGCCAAGGGGGGGGGTTCGAGCAGTACTTC.

The chain is built from TRBV15 and TRBJ1-2; D is ambiguous. The CDR3 has 14 amino acids. Germline CDR1 and CDR2: LNHNV and YYDKDF (reference sequence). V lost 1 base to trimming and J lost 4 bases, with 10 bases between them. The CDR3 region has the DNA TGTGCCACCAGCAGAGGGACGCACGGCTATGGCTACACCTTC. Protein: CATSRGTHGYGYTF.